These 4 T cell receptor beta chains share one sample of origin, sequenced in a study of blood T cells in healthy people across ages. It was with a sample-barcoded 5' primer and a J-beta primer mix that a second PCR of roughly 7 to 12 cycles was run. Each CDR3 protein is one row after TCRdb ran MiXCR on the 5' RACE reads. The sample consists of roughly 640,000 distinct CDR3 sequences, 25% to 35% of them appearing once. Sequencing was done on a sample of blood. These receptors all come from a woman older than 75 in good health.

This clonotype was seen a handful of times. The V call is TRBV7-2, the J call TRBJ2-5, with D possibly TRBD1 on 5 matching bases. The CDR3 is made up of 14 amino acids. CDR1 is SGHTA, CDR2 FQGNSA, per germline. V was cut by 6 bases and J by 5 bases, with 16 bases left in between. In DNA, the CDR3 is TGTGCCAGCAGTTTAAACTGGGGCGGCGAGACCCAGTACTTC. This encodes CASSLNWGGETQYF.

The chain carries TRBV19 and TRBJ2-1; 11 bases fit TRBD1. The DNA end is more similar to TRBJ2-7, so the J call may be wrong. Germline V gives CDR1 LNHDA, CDR2 SQIVND (reference sequence). The CDR3 is made up of 13 amino acids. The DNA for the CDR3 is TGTGCCAGTAGTTGGGACAGGGGGAATGAGCAGTACTTC. The encoded protein is CASSWDRGNEQYF.

The genes are TRBV30 and TRBJ2-7, with 12 bases aligning to TRBD2. The V gene end was trimmed by 0 bases and the J gene end by 2 bases; junction bases not matched to a gene: 11. The V gene's germline CDR1 is GTSNPN and CDR2 SVGIG (reference sequence). This CDR3 has 18 residues. CDR3 loop: CAWSVQTSGGRPPYEQYF. The DNA for the CDR3 is TGTGCCTGGAGTGTACAGACTAGCGGGGGCCGCCCTCCCTACGAGCAGTACTTC.

This clonotype came up once. The rearrangement uses TRBV7-8 and TRBJ2-6, with a tentative D call TRBD1 (6 bases). The CDR3 runs to 19 residues. V was pared by 3 bases and J by 0 bases, with 18 bases between. From germline, CDR1 is SGHVS and CDR2 FQNEAQ. The CDR3 nucleotides read TGTGCCAGCAGCTTTTTCTGGACAGTTCTAAGCTCTGGGGCCAACGTCCTGACTTTC. This translates into CASSFFWTVLSSGANVLTF.